These 27 T cell receptor beta chains share one sample of origin, sequenced in a study of CD8+CD57+ T cells in acquired aplastic anemia. Genomic DNA, the template, was used for profiling of the TCR beta VDJ and CDR3. TCRdb reprocessed the reads via MiXCR and lists one record per CDR3 protein. This table holds 450,000 to 600,000 distinct CDR3 sequences, around 30% found once. All sequencing subjects had displayed CD8+CD57+ cell expansion on flow cytometry. Specimen: sorted CD4+, CD8+, or CD8+CD57+ T cells (not recorded which) from PBMCs. All receptors derive from a human donor with aplastic anemia.

This clonotype was detected many times. The V gene is TRBV12-3 or TRBV12-4, the J gene TRBJ1-1; D is ambiguous. CDR3 size: 15 residues. With 5 bases removed from V and 0 bases from J, the gap between germline ends came to 13 bases. The CDR3 DNA sequence: TGTGCCAGCAGTCCCGGACTGGCCATGAACACTGAAGCTTTCTTT. Protein: CASSPGLAMNTEAFF.

The chain joins TRBV6-1 to TRBJ2-7, with 7 bases identical to TRBD1. The ends lost 6 bases at V and 4 bases at J; junction bases unmatched: 12. The CDR3 has 15 residues. From germline, CDR1 is MNHNS and CDR2 SASEGT. CDR3 bases: TGTGCCAGCAGAGAACGACAGGGAAAGGGTTACGAGCAGTACTTC. Translated, it gives CASRERQGKGYEQYF.

Turning to this clonotype: This may arise from a read error, as a much more abundant clone is one base away. The V and J genes are TRBV11-3 and TRBJ2-7; 7 nucleotides align to TRBD1. CDR3 length: 13 amino acids. The junction had 3 bases not matched to a gene; V was cut back by 2 bases and J by 5 bases. Germline CDR1 and CDR2: SGHNT and YENEEA. This CDR3 is CASSLNRGHEQYF. The CDR3 DNA follows: TGTGCCAGCAGCTTAAACAGGGGCCACGAGCAGTACTTC.

The rearrangement links TRBV6-1 to TRBJ2-3, with 11 bases aligning to TRBD2. Germline trimming cut 5 bases from V and 4 bases from J; bases unmatched to any gene: 5. The length of the CDR3 is 15 residues. CDR1 is MNHNS, CDR2 SASEGT, per germline. The CDR3 nucleotides are TGTGCCAGCAGTCCACTAGCGGGGGTGGCAGATACGCAGTATTTT. This gives the protein CASSPLAGVADTQYF.

A few counts support this clonotype. Written as DNA, the CDR3 is TGTGCCAGCAGGGACAGTACCTCTGGGGCCAACGTCCTGACTTTC. Protein: CASRDSTSGANVLTF. The rearrangement uses TRBV12-3 or TRBV12-4 and TRBJ2-6; tentative D call: TRBD1 (6 bases). V dropped 6 bases and J dropped 0 bases, with 9 bases sitting between them. The CDR3 totals 15 residues.

V and J are TRBV6-1 and TRBJ1-5; no reliable D call. In germline, CDR1 is MNHNS, CDR2 SASEGT. The CDR3 runs to 13 residues. V gave up 7 bases and J gave up 4 bases, with 11 bases separating them. CDR3 sequence: CASTTERNQPQHF. CDR3 DNA: TGTGCCAGCACAACCGAGCGGAATCAGCCCCAGCATTTT.

On this clonotype: This may arise from a read error, as a much more abundant clone is one base away. The chain employs TRBV19 and TRBJ1-3, with D unresolved. The CDR3 sequence is 14 residues long. Germline CDR1 and CDR2: LNHDA and SQIVND (reference sequence). The CDR3 loop reads CASSPLNSGNTIDF. The CDR3, as DNA: TGTGCCAGTAGTCCCCTCAATTCTGGAAACACCATAGATTTT.

The chain uses TRBV9 and TRBJ2-1, with 10 positions matching TRBD2. The germline CDR1 and CDR2 sequences are SGDLS and YYNGEE. V lost 4 bases, J lost 7 bases, and 8 bases stayed unmatched. The CDR3 loop spans 15 amino acids. The CDR3 DNA is TGTGCCAGCAGCTTCAGCGGGAGGGCCACGAATGAGCAGTTCTTC. It translates to CASSFSGRATNEQFF.

The table lists this clonotype with many counts. The chain recombines TRBV2 with TRBJ1-2; no reliable D call. The V end lost 6 bases, the J end lost 4 bases, and 6 bases lay between the germline ends. The CDR3 is 11 residues long. The germline CDR1 and CDR2 sequences are SNHLY and FYNNEI. The CDR3 sequence: CASSILYGYTF. CDR3 coding DNA: TGTGCCAGCAGCATCCTCTATGGCTACACCTTC.

The rearrangement uses TRBV4-1 and TRBJ1-5; maybe TRBD1 (5 bases). CDR3 length: 16 residues. V was trimmed by 1 base and J by 4 bases, leaving 14 bases between them. Germline loops: CDR1 MGHRA, CDR2 YSYEKL. CDR3: CASSQVGGDRNQPQHF. In DNA form, the CDR3 reads TGCGCCAGCAGCCAAGTCGGAGGGGATCGAAATCAGCCCCAGCATTTT.

The rearrangement joins TRBV9 to TRBJ1-5; TRBD1 matches at 9 bases. This CDR3 comprises 16 residues. Germline V lookup: CDR1 SGDLS, CDR2 YYNGEE. The V gene end was trimmed by 6 bases and the J gene end by 0 bases; junction bases not matched to a gene: 7. The CDR3 region is CASKGQGAVSNQPQHF. The CDR3 DNA reads as TGTGCCAGCAAGGGACAGGGCGCGGTTAGCAATCAGCCCCAGCATTTT.

This clonotype was seen a few times. The chain has TRBV2 and TRBJ2-3, with D hard to call. The V and J ends lost 6 bases and 4 bases respectively, with 14 bases between them. Germline V CDR1 and CDR2: SNHLY, FYNNEI. The CDR3 is 14 residues long. The CDR3 is CASSLDMGADTQYF. DNA of the CDR3: TGTGCCAGCAGCTTAGATATGGGCGCAGATACGCAGTATTTT.

The chain links TRBV7-2 to TRBJ1-5; a weak D match, TRBD1 (6 bases). There are 14 residues in the CDR3. V lost 5 bases, J lost 6 bases, and 14 bases lay in between. Germline CDR1 reads SGHTA; CDR2 reads FQGNSA. CDR3 DNA: TGTGCCAGCAGCCCTCACAGGGTGGTTCAGCCCCAGCATTTT. Translating gives CASSPHRVVQPQHF. Complete variable domain (other parts from reference TRBV7-2 and TRBJ1-5): GAGVSQSPSNKVTEKGKDVELRCDPISGHTALYWYRQSLGQGLEFLIYFQGNSAPDKSGLPSDRFSAERTGGSVSTLTIQRTQQEDSAVYLCASSPHRVVQPQHFGDGTRLSIL.

This clonotype was picked up many times. This sequence joins TRBV2 and TRBJ2-7, with D maybe TRBD1 (6 bases). CDR1 is SNHLY and CDR2 is FYNNEI in the germline V gene. The CDR3 runs 12 residues. V shed 10 bases and J shed 3 bases, with 13 bases lying between them. The CDR3 loop reads CATKGENYEQYF. CDR3 DNA: TGTGCCACCAAGGGGGAGAACTACGAGCAGTACTTC.

Comment on this clonotype: A much larger clonotype is one base distant, so this may be a read error. This sequence joins TRBV29-1 and TRBJ2-7; D could derive from TRBD1 or TRBD2 (6 bases each). Per the germline V gene, CDR1 is SQVTM and CDR2 is ANQGSEA. This CDR3 region has 15 residues. V was trimmed by 3 bases and J by 1 base, leaving 16 bases between them. The CDR3 sequence is CSVDSGVGASYEQYF. Written as DNA, the CDR3 is TGCAGCGTTGATTCGGGGGTGGGGGCATCCTACGAGCAGTACTTC.

The chain recombines TRBV6-1 with TRBJ1-3; no clear D gene. The germline V gene encodes CDR1 MNHNS and CDR2 SASEGT. Deletions cut 5 bases from V and 3 bases from J, with 11 bases between. This CDR3 contains 14 residues. In nucleotides, the CDR3 is TGTGCCAGCAGTCAAAATGTACTTGGAAACACCATATATTTT. It codes for CASSQNVLGNTIYF.

J is TRBJ2-3 and V is TRBV25-1; TRBD2 aligns across 10 bases. V shed 2 bases and J 5 bases; nucleotides not matched to a gene: 4. This CDR3 contains 15 residues. Germline V lookup: CDR1 MGHDK, CDR2 SYGVNS. The CDR3 region is CASSESGGAGDTQYF. DNA of the CDR3: TGTGCCAGCAGTGAAAGCGGGGGGGCCGGAGATACGCAGTATTTT.

This clonotype turned up a few times. The rearrangement uses TRBV7-3 and TRBJ2-2; 8 positions match TRBD2. Germline V gene lookup returns CDR1 SGHTA and CDR2 FQGTGA. This CDR3 is 15 amino acids long. Germline trimming cut 5 bases from V and 3 bases from J; bases unmatched to any gene: 5. The CDR3 DNA follows: TGTGCCAGCAGCCGGGGACTAGTCGACACCGGGGAGCTGTTTTTT. Amino acid sequence: CASSRGLVDTGELFF.

This clonotype was found many times. The chain links TRBV7-2 to TRBJ1-2; TRBD1 matches at 7 bases. This CDR3 has 15 amino acids. V lost 5 bases, J lost 2 bases, and 8 bases stayed unmatched. The germline gives CDR1 SGHTA, CDR2 FQGNSA. The CDR3 region is CASSPRGDYNYGYTF. CDR3 nucleotide sequence: TGTGCCAGCAGCCCCAGGGGGGACTACAACTATGGCTACACCTTC.

This clonotype was detected only a few times. J is TRBJ1-1 and V is TRBV5-4; no clear D gene. The V gene's germline CDR1 is SGHNT and CDR2 YYREEE (reference sequence). Trimming cost V 9 bases and J 3 bases, with 12 bases left between them. The CDR3 extends over 12 amino acids. For the CDR3, the DNA is TGTGCCACTCAAACAGAGCACACTGAAGCTTTCTTT. It is translated as CATQTEHTEAFF.

Only a few counts were recorded for this clonotype. The rearrangement links TRBV19 to TRBJ2-1; the match to TRBD2 covers 7 bases. Germline CDR1 reads LNHDA; CDR2 reads SQIVND (reference sequence). After removal of 6 bases from V and 5 bases from J, the junction contained 10 bases not matched to a gene. The CDR3 has 15 residues. The CDR3 loop is CASSTTSAWNNEQFF. The CDR3 DNA reads as TGTGCCAGTAGCACAACTAGCGCATGGAACAATGAGCAGTTCTTC.

This clonotype came up a few times. The chain combines TRBV20-1 with TRBJ2-5, with TRBD2 matching over 12 bases. The CDR3 covers 16 residues. Germline V gene sequence: CDR1 DFQATT, CDR2 SNEGSKA (reference sequence). With 3 bases clipped from V and 5 bases from J, the junction kept 10 bases outside the gene matches. The CDR3 region has the DNA TGCAGTGCTAGTAGGCTAGCGGGAGGGCGTGAGGAGACCCAGTACTTC. It encodes CSASRLAGGREETQYF.

A note on this clonotype: One junction end does not reproduce the germline sequence, and a read error may be involved. The chain is built from TRBV7-9 and TRBJ2-6; D is possibly TRBD2 (6 bases). The CDR3 loop spans 15 amino acids. Germline values: CDR1 SEHNR, CDR2 FQNEAQ (reference sequence). The CDR3 region has the DNA TGTGCCAGCATCCGGGGGTCGACTGGGGCCAACGTCCTTACTTTC. Residues: CASIRGSTGANVLTF. The variable domain in full, with the rest retrieved from reference TRBV7-9 and TRBJ2-6, is DTGVSQNPRHKITKRGQNVTFRCDPISEHNRLYWYRQTLGQGPEFLTYFQNEAQLEKSRLLSDRFSAERPKGSFSTLEIQRTEQGDSAMYLCASIRGSTGANVLTFGAGSRLTVL.

This clonotype has ten or more counts. V is TRBV9 and J is TRBJ2-5; D is possibly TRBD2 (5 bases). The CDR3 has 14 residues. Looked up from germline, CDR1 is SGDLS and CDR2 is YYNGEE. Trimming took off 0 bases at V and 3 bases at J, with 9 bases between the two ends. CDR3: CASSVEGAEETQYF. In DNA, the CDR3 is TGTGCCAGCAGCGTAGAAGGAGCGGAAGAGACCCAGTACTTC. The full variable domain, completed using reference TRBV9 and TRBJ2-5, is DSGVTQTPKHLITATGQRVTLRCSPRSGDLSVYWYQQSLDQGLQFLIQYYNGEERAKGNILERFSAQQFPDLHSELNLSSLELGDSALYFCASSVEGAEETQYFGPGTRLLVL.

This clonotype was observed many times. This chain uses TRBV7-2 with TRBJ1-5; D is unresolved. Germline assignment: CDR1 SGHTA and CDR2 FQGNSA. The CDR3 is 13 amino acids. Trimming cost V 5 bases and J 6 bases, with 11 bases left between them. The CDR3 reads CASSPTYFQPQHF. The CDR3 nucleotides are TGTGCCAGCAGCCCTACCTATTTTCAGCCCCAGCATTTT.

The gene calls are TRBV28 and TRBJ1-6, with D possibly matching TRBD1 (6 bases). The CDR3 runs 16 residues. Trimming pared 1 base from V and 7 bases from J, leaving 14 bases between. Germline V gene sequence: CDR1 MDHEN, CDR2 SYDVKM. The CDR3 DNA follows: TGTGCCAGCAGTTTATCCCGGTTAGGGGGGAATTCACCCCTCCACTTT. This encodes CASSLSRLGGNSPLHF.

A few counts support this clonotype. CDR3 amino acids: CASSPHPGGPYEQYF. DNA for the CDR3: TGTGCCAGCAGCCCCCACCCCGGGGGCCCCTACGAGCAGTACTTC. The V and J genes are TRBV7-2 and TRBJ2-7; D possibly uses TRBD1 or TRBD2 (6 bases each). CDR1 and CDR2 (germline): SGHTA, FQGNSA. The germline V and J ends were trimmed by 5 bases and 2 bases, with 16 bases remaining between them. CDR3 length: 15 residues.